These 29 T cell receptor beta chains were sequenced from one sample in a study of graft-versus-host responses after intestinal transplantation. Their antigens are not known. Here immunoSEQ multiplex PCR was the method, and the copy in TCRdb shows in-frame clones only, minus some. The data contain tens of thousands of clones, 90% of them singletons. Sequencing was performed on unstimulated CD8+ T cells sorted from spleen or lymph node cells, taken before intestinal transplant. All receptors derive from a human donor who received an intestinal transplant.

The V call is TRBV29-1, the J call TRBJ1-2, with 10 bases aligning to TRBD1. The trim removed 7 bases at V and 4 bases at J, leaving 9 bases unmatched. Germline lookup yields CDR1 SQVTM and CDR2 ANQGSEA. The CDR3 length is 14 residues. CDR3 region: CSDHRDRGGYGYTF. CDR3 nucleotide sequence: TGCAGCGACCACAGGGACAGGGGCGGCTATGGCTACACCTTC.

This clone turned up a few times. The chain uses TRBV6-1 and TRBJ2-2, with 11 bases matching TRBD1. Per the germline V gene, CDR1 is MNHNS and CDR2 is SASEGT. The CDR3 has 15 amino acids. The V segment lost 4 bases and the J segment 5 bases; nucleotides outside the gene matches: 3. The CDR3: CASSVWDRGTGELFF. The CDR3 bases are TGTGCCAGCAGTGTTTGGGACAGGGGGACCGGGGAGCTGTTTTTT.

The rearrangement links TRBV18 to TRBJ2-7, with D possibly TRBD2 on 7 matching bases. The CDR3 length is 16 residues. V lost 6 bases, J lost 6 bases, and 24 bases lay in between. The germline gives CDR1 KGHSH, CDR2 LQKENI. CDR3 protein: CASSQLGGGNEVEQYF. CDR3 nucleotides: TGTGCCAGCTCGCAACTAGGGGGAGGGAATGAAGTCGAGCAGTACTTC.

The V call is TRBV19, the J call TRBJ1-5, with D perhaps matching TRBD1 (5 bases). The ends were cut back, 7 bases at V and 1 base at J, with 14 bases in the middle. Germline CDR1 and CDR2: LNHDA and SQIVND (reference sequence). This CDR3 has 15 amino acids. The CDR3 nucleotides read TGTGCCAGTATCGGCTTGGGGGGGAGCAATCAGCCCCAGCATTTT. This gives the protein CASIGLGGSNQPQHF.

CDR3 in DNA: TGCGCCAGCAGCTTGGCTAGCGGGCCCTACGAGCAGTACTTC. This gives the protein CASSLASGPYEQYF. The rearrangement uses TRBV5-1 and TRBJ2-5; 8 bases are a match to TRBD2. The assigned J gene may be wrong: the sequence end matches TRBJ2-7 better. Germline-derived CDR1 and CDR2 are SGHRS and YFSETQ. CDR3 size: 14 residues.

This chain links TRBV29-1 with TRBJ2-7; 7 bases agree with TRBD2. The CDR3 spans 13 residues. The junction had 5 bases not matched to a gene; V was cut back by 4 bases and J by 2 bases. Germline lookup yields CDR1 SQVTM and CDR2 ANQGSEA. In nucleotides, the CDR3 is TGCAGCGTTGGGGGGGGAGAAACCTACGAGCAGTACTTC. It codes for CSVGGGETYEQYF.

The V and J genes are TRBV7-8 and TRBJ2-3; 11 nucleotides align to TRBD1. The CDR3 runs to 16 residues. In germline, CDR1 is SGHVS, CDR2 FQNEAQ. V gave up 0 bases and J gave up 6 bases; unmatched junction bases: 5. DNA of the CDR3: TGTGCCAGCAGCTTAGCCCCGGGACAGGGGGGCGATACGCAGTATTTT. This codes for CASSLAPGQGGDTQYF. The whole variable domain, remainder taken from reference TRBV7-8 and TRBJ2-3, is GAGVSQSPRYKVAKRGQDVALRCDPISGHVSLFWYQQALGQGPEFLTYFQNEAQLDKSGLPSDRFFAERPEGSVSTLKIQRTQQEDSAVYLCASSLAPGQGGDTQYFGPGTRLTVL.

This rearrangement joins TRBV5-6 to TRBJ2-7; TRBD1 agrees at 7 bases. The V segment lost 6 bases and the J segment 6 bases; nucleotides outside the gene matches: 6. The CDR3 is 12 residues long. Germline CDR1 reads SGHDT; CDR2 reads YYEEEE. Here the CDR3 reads CASTLDRREQYF. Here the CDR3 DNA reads TGTGCCAGCACCCTGGACAGGCGCGAGCAGTACTTC.

CDR3 sequence: CASKGAYEQYF. The CDR3 coding sequence is TGTGCCAGCAAAGGGGCTTACGAGCAGTACTTC. This sequence joins TRBV2 and TRBJ2-7; perhaps TRBD1 as D (5 bases). Looked up from germline, CDR1 is SNHLY and CDR2 is FYNNEI. V was trimmed by 7 bases and J by 4 bases, leaving 8 bases between them. This CDR3 comprises 11 residues. Supplemented by reference TRBV2 and TRBJ2-7, the full variable domain reads EPEVTQTPSHQVTQMGQEVILRCVPISNHLYFYWYRQILGQKVEFLVSFYNNEISEKSEIFDDQFSVERPDGSNFTLKIRSTKLEDSAMYFCASKGAYEQYFGPGTRLTVT.

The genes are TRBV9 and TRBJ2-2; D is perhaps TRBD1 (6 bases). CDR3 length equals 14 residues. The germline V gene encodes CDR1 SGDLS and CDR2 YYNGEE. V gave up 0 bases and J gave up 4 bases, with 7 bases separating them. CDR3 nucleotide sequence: TGTGCCAGCAGCGTAGGACAGGTCACCGGGGAGCTGTTTTTT. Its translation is CASSVGQVTGELFF. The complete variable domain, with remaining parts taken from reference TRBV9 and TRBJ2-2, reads DSGVTQTPKHLITATGQRVTLRCSPRSGDLSVYWYQQSLDQGLQFLIQYYNGEERAKGNILERFSAQQFPDLHSELNLSSLELGDSALYFCASSVGQVTGELFFGEGSRLTVL.

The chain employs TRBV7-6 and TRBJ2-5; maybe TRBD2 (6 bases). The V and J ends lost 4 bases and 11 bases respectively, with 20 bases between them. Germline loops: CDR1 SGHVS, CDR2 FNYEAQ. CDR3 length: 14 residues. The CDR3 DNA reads TGTGCCAGCAGCTCCTTGGAGGGGTCTGAAGAGCAGTACTTC. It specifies CASSSLEGSEEQYF.

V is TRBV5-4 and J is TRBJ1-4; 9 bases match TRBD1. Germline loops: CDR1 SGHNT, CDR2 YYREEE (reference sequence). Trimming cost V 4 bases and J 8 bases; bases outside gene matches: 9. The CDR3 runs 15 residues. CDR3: CASSGEDRGGEKLFF. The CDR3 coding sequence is TGTGCCAGCAGCGGAGAGGACAGGGGCGGAGAAAAACTGTTTTTT.

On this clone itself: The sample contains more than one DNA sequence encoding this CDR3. CDR3 residues: CASSPDSPNEKLFF. CDR3 sequence (DNA): TGCGCCAGCAGCCCGGACAGCCCTAATGAAAAACTGTTTTTT. The chain joins TRBV5-1 to TRBJ1-4; D is perhaps TRBD1 (6 bases). Deletions cut 4 bases from V and 3 bases from J, with 10 bases between. The CDR3 sequence is 14 residues long. CDR1 and CDR2 (germline): SGHRS, YFSETQ.

CDR3 DNA: TGTGCCAGCAGTGGTGCCTTCGGGGAGCAGTACTTC. Its translation: CASSGAFGEQYF. This chain links TRBV2 with TRBJ2-7, with D unresolved. The CDR3 is made up of 12 amino acids. V gave up 4 bases and J gave up 7 bases, with 11 bases separating them. Germline V gene lookup returns CDR1 SNHLY and CDR2 FYNNEI. Full variable domain (remainder filled in from reference TRBV2 and TRBJ2-7): EPEVTQTPSHQVTQMGQEVILRCVPISNHLYFYWYRQILGQKVEFLVSFYNNEISEKSEIFDDQFSVERPDGSNFTLKIRSTKLEDSAMYFCASSGAFGEQYFGPGTRLTVT.

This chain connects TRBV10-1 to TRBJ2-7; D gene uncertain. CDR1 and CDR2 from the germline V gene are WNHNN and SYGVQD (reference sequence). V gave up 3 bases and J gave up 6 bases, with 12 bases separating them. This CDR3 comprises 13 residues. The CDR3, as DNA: TGCGCCAGCAGTGATGGTACGTTCGGCGAGCAGTACTTC. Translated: CASSDGTFGEQYF.

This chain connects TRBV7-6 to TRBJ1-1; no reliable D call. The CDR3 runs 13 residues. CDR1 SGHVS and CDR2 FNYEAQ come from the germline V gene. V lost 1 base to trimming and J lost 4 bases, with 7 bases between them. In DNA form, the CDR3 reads TGTGCCAGCAGCTTAGGGGCCCTCACTGAAGCTTTCTTT. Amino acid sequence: CASSLGALTEAFF. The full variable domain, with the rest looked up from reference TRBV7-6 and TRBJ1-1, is GAGVSQSPRYKVTKRGQDVALRCDPISGHVSLYWYRQALGQGPEFLTYFNYEAQQDKSGLPNDRFSAERPEGSISTLTIQRTEQRDSAMYRCASSLGALTEAFFGQGTRLTVV.

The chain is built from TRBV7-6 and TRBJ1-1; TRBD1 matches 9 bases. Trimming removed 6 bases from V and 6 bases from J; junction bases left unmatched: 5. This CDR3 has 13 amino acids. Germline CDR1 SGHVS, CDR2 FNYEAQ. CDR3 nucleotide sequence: TGTGCCAGCAGACTGGACAGGGGATCTGAAGCTTTCTTT. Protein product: CASRLDRGSEAFF.

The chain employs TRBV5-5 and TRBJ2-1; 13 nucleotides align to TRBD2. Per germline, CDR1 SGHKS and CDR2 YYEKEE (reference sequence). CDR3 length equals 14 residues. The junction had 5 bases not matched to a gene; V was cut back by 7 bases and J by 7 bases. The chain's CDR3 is CASPGLAGANEQFF. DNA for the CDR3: TGTGCCAGCCCTGGACTAGCGGGGGCTAATGAGCAGTTCTTC.

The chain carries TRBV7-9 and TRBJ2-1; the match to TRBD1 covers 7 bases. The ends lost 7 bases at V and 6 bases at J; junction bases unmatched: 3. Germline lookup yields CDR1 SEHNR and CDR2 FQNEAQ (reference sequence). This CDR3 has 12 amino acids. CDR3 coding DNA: TGTGCCAGCACGACAGGGATCAATGAGCAGTTCTTC. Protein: CASTTGINEQFF.

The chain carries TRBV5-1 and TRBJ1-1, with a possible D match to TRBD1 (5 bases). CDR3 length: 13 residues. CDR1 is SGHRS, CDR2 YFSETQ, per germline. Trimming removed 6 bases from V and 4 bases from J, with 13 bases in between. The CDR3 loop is CASTPGRATEAFF. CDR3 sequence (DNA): TGCGCCAGCACCCCAGGGAGGGCCACTGAAGCTTTCTTT.

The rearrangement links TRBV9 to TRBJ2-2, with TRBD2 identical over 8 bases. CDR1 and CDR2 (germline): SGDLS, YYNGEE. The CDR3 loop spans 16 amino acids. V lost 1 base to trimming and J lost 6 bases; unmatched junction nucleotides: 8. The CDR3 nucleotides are TGTGCCAGCAGCGTATCCGGGGGGGCATTTTCCGGGGAGCTGTTTTTT. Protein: CASSVSGGAFSGELFF.

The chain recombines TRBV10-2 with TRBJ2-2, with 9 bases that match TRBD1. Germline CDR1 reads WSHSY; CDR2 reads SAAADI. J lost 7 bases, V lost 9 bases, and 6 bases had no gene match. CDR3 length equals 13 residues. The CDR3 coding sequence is TGCGCCAGTGGGACAGGGTGGGACGGGGAGCTGTTTTTT. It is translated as CASGTGWDGELFF.

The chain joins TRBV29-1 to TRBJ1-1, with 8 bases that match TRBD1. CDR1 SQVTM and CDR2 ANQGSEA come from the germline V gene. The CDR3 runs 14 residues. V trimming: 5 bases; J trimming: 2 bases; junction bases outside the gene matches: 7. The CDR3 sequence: CSVRQGAENTEAFF. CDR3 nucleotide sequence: TGCAGCGTTCGCCAGGGGGCTGAAAACACTGAAGCTTTCTTT.

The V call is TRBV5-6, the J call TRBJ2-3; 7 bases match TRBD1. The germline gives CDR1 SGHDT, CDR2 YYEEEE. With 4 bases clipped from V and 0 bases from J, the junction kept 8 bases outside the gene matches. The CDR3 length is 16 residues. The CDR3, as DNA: TGTGCCAGCAGCGAAAAGCCGGGACAGAGCACAGATACGCAGTATTTT. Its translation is CASSEKPGQSTDTQYF.

The CDR3 spells CAISSTGEETQYF. The CDR3 DNA follows: TGTGCCATCAGCTCTACAGGGGAGGAGACCCAGTACTTC. The chain joins TRBV10-3 to TRBJ2-5, with 7 bases that match TRBD1. The junction had 6 bases not matched to a gene; V was cut back by 6 bases and J by 5 bases. This CDR3 contains 13 residues. The germline V gene has CDR1 ENHRY and CDR2 SYGVKD.

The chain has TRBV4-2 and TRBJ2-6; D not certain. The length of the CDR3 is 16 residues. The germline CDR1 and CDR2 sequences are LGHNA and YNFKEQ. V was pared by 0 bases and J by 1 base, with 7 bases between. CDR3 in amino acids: CASSQDELSGANVLTF. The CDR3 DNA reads TGTGCCAGCAGCCAAGATGAGTTATCTGGGGCCAACGTCCTGACTTTC.

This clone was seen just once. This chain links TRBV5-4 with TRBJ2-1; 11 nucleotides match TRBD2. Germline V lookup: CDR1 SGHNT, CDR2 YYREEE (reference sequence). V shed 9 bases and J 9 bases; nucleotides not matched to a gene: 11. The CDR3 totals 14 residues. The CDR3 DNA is TGTGCCACCTGGGCCGCTAGCGGGGGGACTGAGCAGTTCTTC. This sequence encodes CATWAASGGTEQFF.

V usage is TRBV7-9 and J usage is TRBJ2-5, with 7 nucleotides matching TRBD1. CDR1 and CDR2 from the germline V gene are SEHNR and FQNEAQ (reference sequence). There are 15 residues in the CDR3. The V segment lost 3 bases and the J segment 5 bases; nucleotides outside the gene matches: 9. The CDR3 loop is CASSFLQGTSETQYF. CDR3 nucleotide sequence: TGTGCCAGCAGCTTCCTACAGGGGACATCCGAGACCCAGTACTTC.

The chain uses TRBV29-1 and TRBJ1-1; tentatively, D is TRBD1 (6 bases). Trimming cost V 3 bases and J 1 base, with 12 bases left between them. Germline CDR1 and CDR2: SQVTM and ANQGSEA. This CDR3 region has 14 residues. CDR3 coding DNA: TGCAGCGTTGATGGGGGGGCAACGAACACTGAAGCTTTCTTT. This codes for CSVDGGATNTEAFF.